These T cell receptor beta chains were read from a single sample in a study of Ad26.COV2.S vaccination and SARS-CoV-2 variants. Libraries were prepared by immunoSEQ multiplex PCR; TCRdb keeps only in-frame clonotypes and omits some of them. The table has about 350,000 clones, approximately 85% seen once. The sample consisted of peripheral blood, taken in a trial of Ad26.COV2.S vaccine versus placebo. The source is a person aged 18 to 59 who received the Ad26.COV2.S COVID-19 vaccine or a placebo. CDR3s include the opening cysteine and the closing phenylalanine or tryptophan. Each record gives: clone size, D gene, V gene, J gene, CDR3 DNA, CDR3 protein. The D gene is left open where the match is weak. Clone size is given for some rows only: seen once, a few or many times, or a class if the clone is expanded.

clone size: -; D gene: TRBD1; V gene: TRBV27; J gene: TRBJ1-2; CDR3 DNA: TGTGCCAGCAGTTTGACCCGACAGGGCTATGGCTACACCTTC; CDR3 protein: CASSLTRQGYGYTF
clone size: -; D gene: -; V gene: TRBV7-9; J gene: TRBJ1-4; CDR3 DNA: TGTGCCAGCAGCAGTACAGGCTCAACTAATGAAAAACTGTTTTTT; CDR3 protein: CASSSTGSTNEKLFF
clone size: -; D gene: TRBD1; V gene: TRBV6-6; J gene: TRBJ1-1; CDR3 DNA: TGTGCCAGCGGACGGACAGGCAGTATGAACACTGAAGCTTTCTTT; CDR3 protein: CASGRTGSMNTEAFF
clone size: many; D gene: TRBD2; V gene: TRBV7-6; J gene: TRBJ2-3; CDR3 DNA: TGTGCCAGCAGCTTAGCTTACCCGGGAGGGGGACTGGATACGCAGTATTTT; CDR3 protein: CASSLAYPGGGLDTQYF
clone size: -; D gene: -; V gene: TRBV19; J gene: TRBJ2-4; CDR3 DNA: TGTGCCAGTAGTATGGGCAGGGGCCCCCAGGAAAACATTCAGTACTTC; CDR3 protein: CASSMGRGPQENIQYF
clone size: many; D gene: -; V gene: TRBV12-3/TRBV12-4; J gene: TRBJ1-1; CDR3 DNA: TGTGCCAGCAGAGGGGTGAACACTGAAGCTTTCTTT; CDR3 protein: CASRGVNTEAFF
clone size: -; D gene: -; V gene: TRBV4-1; J gene: TRBJ1-5; CDR3 DNA: TGCGCCAGCAGCCAACGCAACACCCCAGGGTGGTCCCAGCATTTT; CDR3 protein: CASSQRNTPGWSQHF
clone size: -; D gene: TRBD1; V gene: TRBV25-1; J gene: TRBJ1-1; CDR3 DNA: TGTGCCAGCAGTGAACTACCCACAGGGGGCACTGAAGCTTTCTTT; CDR3 protein: CASSELPTGGTEAFF
clone size: -; D gene: TRBD2; V gene: TRBV7-2; J gene: TRBJ2-7; CDR3 DNA: TGTGCCAGCAGCTTGGCCAGCGGGGGGGGTACCTACGAGCAGTACTTC; CDR3 protein: CASSLASGGGTYEQYF
clone size: few; D gene: -; V gene: TRBV5-4; J gene: TRBJ2-3; CDR3 DNA: TGTGCCAGCAGCTTCGGGGGAGCGATAGCAGATACGCAGTATTTT; CDR3 protein: CASSFGGAIADTQYF
clone size: -; D gene: -; V gene: TRBV27; J gene: TRBJ2-6; CDR3 DNA: TGTGCCAGCAGTTTGTTCCGCTCTGGGGCCAACGTCCTGACTTTC; CDR3 protein: CASSLFRSGANVLTF
clone size: -; D gene: -; V gene: TRBV5-1; J gene: TRBJ1-2; CDR3 DNA: TGCGCCAGCAGCTTGGGGGTCTATGGCTACACCTTC; CDR3 protein: CASSLGVYGYTF
clone size: -; D gene: TRBD1; V gene: TRBV9; J gene: TRBJ1-2; CDR3 DNA: TGTGCCAGCAGCGTAGGACAGGGGGCTGTATATGGCTACACCTTC; CDR3 protein: CASSVGQGAVYGYTF
clone size: -; D gene: -; V gene: TRBV25-1; J gene: TRBJ1-2; CDR3 DNA: TGTGCCAGCAGTGAAGGGGGCGTCTATGGCTACACCTTC; CDR3 protein: CASSEGGVYGYTF
clone size: -; D gene: -; V gene: TRBV6-5; J gene: TRBJ1-6; CDR3 DNA: TGTGCCAGCAGTTCGGACATCCCTCCCAACTCACCCCTCCACTTT; CDR3 protein: CASSSDIPPNSPLHF
clone size: once; D gene: -; V gene: TRBV5-1; J gene: TRBJ1-4; CDR3 DNA: TGCGCCAGCAGCTTGGCTCCAGGGCTCCTTAATGAAAAACTGTTTTTT; CDR3 protein: CASSLAPGLLNEKLFF
clone size: -; D gene: -; V gene: TRBV6-2/TRBV6-3; J gene: TRBJ2-1; CDR3 DNA: TGTGCCAGCAGTTACAGTGCCGGATTTGAGTATCAGTTCTTC; CDR3 protein: CASSYSAGFEYQFF
clone size: -; D gene: TRBD2; V gene: TRBV6-5; J gene: TRBJ2-7; CDR3 DNA: TGTGCCAGCAGAAGCGGGACTAGCGGGAGGGAGCAGTACTTC; CDR3 protein: CASRSGTSGREQYF
clone size: few; D gene: -; V gene: TRBV19; J gene: TRBJ1-1; CDR3 DNA: TGTGCCAGTAGTATCGGAATGAACACTGAAGCTTTCTTT; CDR3 protein: CASSIGMNTEAFF
clone size: many; D gene: -; V gene: TRBV4-1; J gene: TRBJ2-3; CDR3 DNA: TGCGCCAGCAGACCAATTGGACAGAATGATACGCAGTATTTT; CDR3 protein: CASRPIGQNDTQYF
clone size: -; D gene: -; V gene: TRBV19; J gene: TRBJ2-6; CDR3 DNA: TGTGCCAGTAGTATAGCCAGGGCCACCTTCGGGGCCAACGTCCTGACTTTC; CDR3 protein: CASSIARATFGANVLTF
clone size: -; D gene: TRBD2; V gene: TRBV28; J gene: TRBJ2-1; CDR3 DNA: TGTGCCAGCAGCCCAGCGGGAGTGGTCTACAATGAGCAGTTCTTC; CDR3 protein: CASSPAGVVYNEQFF
clone size: -; D gene: TRBD1; V gene: TRBV15; J gene: TRBJ2-6; CDR3 DNA: TGTGCCACCAGCAGAGATCATCTATCCCCAACAGGGGCTGGGGCCAACGTCCTGACTTTC; CDR3 protein: CATSRDHLSPTGAGANVLTF
clone size: -; D gene: TRBD2; V gene: TRBV9; J gene: TRBJ2-5; CDR3 DNA: TGTGCCAGCAGCCCAGGCGGGGGGAGGGAAAAGACCCAGTACTTC; CDR3 protein: CASSPGGGREKTQYF
clone size: -; D gene: TRBD1; V gene: TRBV24-1; J gene: TRBJ2-5; CDR3 DNA: TGTGCCACCAGTGATCCAGGACAGGGTGAAGAGACCCAGTACTTC; CDR3 protein: CATSDPGQGEETQYF
clone size: -; D gene: -; V gene: TRBV29-1; J gene: TRBJ1-1; CDR3 DNA: TGCAGCGTTATGGACGGGGACACTGAAGCTTTCTTT; CDR3 protein: CSVMDGDTEAFF
clone size: -; D gene: -; V gene: TRBV7-2; J gene: TRBJ2-5; CDR3 DNA: TGTGCCAGCAGCCCCTCTCGTGGGCTGGGGCCCTTGGAGACCCAGTACTTC; CDR3 protein: CASSPSRGLGPLETQYF